The sequence of this T cell receptor (beta chain) was determined in a study of Graves' ophthalmopathy and Graves' hyperthyroidism. Notes on the study in general: Most expanded thyroid clonotypes above 0.001 frequency also appeared in blood.

PBMCs had their origin in fresh peripheral blood (10 ml). RNA transcripts were the source from which TCR beta CDR3 regions were amplified. HTBI-primed first-round RT-PCR preceded second-round multiplex PCR. MiXCR was run by TCRdb on the multiplex PCR reads, yielding one entry per CDR3 protein. This table holds fewer than 250,000 distinct CDR3 sequences, 25% to 30% found once. This CDR3 spans 15 amino acids. Germline assignment: CDR1 MNHEY and CDR2 SVGEGT. The V end was cut by 5 bases, the J end by 5 bases, with 15 bases between. This clonotype was seen repeatedly, ten times or more. Its specificity is not known.

The sample taken for sequencing was peripheral blood. The J gene is TRBJ2-2, the V gene TRBV6-2 or TRBV6-3; perhaps TRBD1 as D (6 bases). The receptor was isolated from a man aged 50-59 years with Graves' ophthalmopathy. The CDR3 coding sequence is TGTGCCAGCAGTAGGAACACAGGGACGACCGGGGAGCTGTTTTTT. Protein: CASSRNTGTTGELFF.